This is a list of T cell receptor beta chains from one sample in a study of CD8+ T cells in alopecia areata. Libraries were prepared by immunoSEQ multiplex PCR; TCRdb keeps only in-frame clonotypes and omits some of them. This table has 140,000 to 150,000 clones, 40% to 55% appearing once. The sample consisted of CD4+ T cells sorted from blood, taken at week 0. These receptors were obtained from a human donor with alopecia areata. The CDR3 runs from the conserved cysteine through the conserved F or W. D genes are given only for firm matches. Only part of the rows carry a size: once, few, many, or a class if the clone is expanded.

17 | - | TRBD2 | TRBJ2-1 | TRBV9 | CASSASGRGSSYNEQFF | TGTGCCAGCAGCGCTAGCGGGAGAGGGAGTTCCTACAATGAGCAGTTCTTC
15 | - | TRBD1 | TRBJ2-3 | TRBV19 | CASSIGQGRTDTQYF | TGTGCCAGTAGTATCGGACAGGGGCGCACAGATACGCAGTATTTT
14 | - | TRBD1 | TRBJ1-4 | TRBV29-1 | CSVELPGQLEKLFF | TGCAGCGTTGAACTACCGGGACAGCTCGAAAAACTGTTTTTT
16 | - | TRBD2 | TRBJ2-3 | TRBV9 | CASSSLASGSTDTQYF | TGTGCCAGCAGCTCCCTGGCTAGCGGGAGTACAGATACGCAGTATTTT
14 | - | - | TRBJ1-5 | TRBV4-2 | CASSQDVAGQPQHF | TGTGCCAGCAGCCAAGATGTCGCCGGTCAGCCCCAGCATTTT
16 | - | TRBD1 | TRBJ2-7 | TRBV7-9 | CASSSLQGARSYEQYF | TGTGCCAGCAGCTCCTTACAGGGGGCGAGGTCCTACGAGCAGTACTTC
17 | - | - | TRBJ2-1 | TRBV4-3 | CASSQGRMGEGGNEQFF | TGCGCCAGCAGCCAAGGCCGGATGGGGGAGGGGGGCAATGAGCAGTTCTTC
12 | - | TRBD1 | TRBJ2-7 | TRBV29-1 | CSVWDRANEQYF | TGCAGCGTCTGGGACAGGGCTAATGAGCAGTACTTC
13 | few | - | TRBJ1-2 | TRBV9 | CASSPPGRPGYTF | TGTGCCAGCAGCCCTCCTGGGAGGCCCGGCTACACCTTC
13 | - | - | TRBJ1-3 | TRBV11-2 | CASTAPSGNTIYF | TGTGCCAGCACCGCCCCCTCTGGAAACACCATATATTTT
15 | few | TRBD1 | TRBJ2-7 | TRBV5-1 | CASSLVVTGVHEQYF | TGCGCCAGCAGCTTGGTGGTGACAGGGGTCCACGAGCAGTACTTC
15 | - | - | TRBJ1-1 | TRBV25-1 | CASSETGGLSTEAFF | TGTGCCAGCAGTGAAACAGGCGGCCTAAGCACTGAAGCTTTCTTT
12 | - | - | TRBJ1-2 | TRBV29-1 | CSVVRGLGGYTF | TGCAGCGTTGTGCGGGGGTTAGGTGGCTACACCTTC
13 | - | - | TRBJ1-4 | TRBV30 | CAWSGTPNEKLFF | TGTGCCTGGAGTGGGACCCCCAATGAAAAACTGTTTTTT
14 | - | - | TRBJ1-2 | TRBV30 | CAWSGAGKIYGYTF | TGTGCCTGGAGTGGGGCAGGCAAGATCTATGGCTACACCTTC
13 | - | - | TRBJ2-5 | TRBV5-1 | CASSPRRQETQYF | TGCGCCAGCAGCCCAAGGAGGCAAGAGACCCAGTACTTC
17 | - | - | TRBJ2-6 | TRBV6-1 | CASSDSGESSGANVLTF | TGTGCCAGCAGTGACAGTGGGGAGAGCTCTGGGGCCAACGTCCTGACTTTC
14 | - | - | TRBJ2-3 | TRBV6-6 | CASRESLVADTQYF | TGTGCCAGCAGAGAATCTTTAGTCGCAGATACGCAGTATTTT
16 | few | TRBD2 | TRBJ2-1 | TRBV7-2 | CASSPTTSGVPGEQFF | TGTGCCAGCAGCCCGACCACTAGCGGGGTCCCCGGGGAGCAGTTCTTC
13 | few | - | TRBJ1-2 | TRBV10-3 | CAITTDRDYGYTF | TGTGCCATCACCACAGACCGAGACTATGGCTACACCTTC
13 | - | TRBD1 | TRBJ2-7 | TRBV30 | CAWQQGYSYEQYF | TGTGCCTGGCAACAGGGGTACTCCTACGAGCAGTACTTC
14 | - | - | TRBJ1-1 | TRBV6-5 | CASSYVGAGTEAFF | TGTGCCAGCAGTTACGTTGGAGCAGGAACTGAAGCTTTCTTT